The clone carrying this T cell receptor (beta chain) was found once. The antigen remains undetermined. At one end the junction does not follow the germline gene, possibly because of a read error. The CDR3 loop spans 17 amino acids. From germline, CDR1 is GTSNPN and CDR2 SVGIG (reference sequence). The sample comes from a study of cytomegalovirus exposure and HLA in healthy donors. Study-level results: Previously analyzed data showed that most TCR beta V segments were productive at a frequency of about 87% or about 30%.

Researchers ran the PCR with 60 Vbeta and 13 Jbeta primers. The table came from immunoSEQ multiplex PCR; TCRdb's copy has only in-frame clones and leaves some out. Of 80,000 or so clones in the sample, 77% are singletons; the top ten hold around 3%. The clonotype originates from a man in his fifties or sixties in good health and CMV-seropositive. Sequencing input: PBMCs. The chain links TRBV30 to TRBJ2-4; TRBD2 matches 12 bases. The CDR3 DNA is TGTGCCTGGAGTGACCCTGGACTAGCGGGAAGGGGAAACAGTCAGTACTTC. This gives the protein CAWSDPGLAGRGNSQYF.